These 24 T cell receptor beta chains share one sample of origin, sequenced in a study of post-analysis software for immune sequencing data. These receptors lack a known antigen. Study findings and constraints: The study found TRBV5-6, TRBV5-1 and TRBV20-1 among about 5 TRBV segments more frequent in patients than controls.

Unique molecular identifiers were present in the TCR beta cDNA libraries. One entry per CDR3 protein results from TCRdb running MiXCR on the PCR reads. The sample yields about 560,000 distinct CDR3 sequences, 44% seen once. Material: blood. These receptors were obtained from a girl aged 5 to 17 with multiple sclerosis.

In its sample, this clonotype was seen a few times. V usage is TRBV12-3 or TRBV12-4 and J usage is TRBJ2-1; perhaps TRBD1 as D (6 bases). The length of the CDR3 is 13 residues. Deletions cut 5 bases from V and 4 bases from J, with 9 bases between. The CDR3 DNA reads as TGTGCCAGCAGTGGGACACTTTACAATGAGCAGTTCTTC. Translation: CASSGTLYNEQFF.

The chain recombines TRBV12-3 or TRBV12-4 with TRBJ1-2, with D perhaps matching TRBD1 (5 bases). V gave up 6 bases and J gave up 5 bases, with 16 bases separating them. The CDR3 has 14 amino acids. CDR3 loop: CASRGRGGGYGYTF. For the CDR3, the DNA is TGTGCCAGCAGGGGACGGGGTGGAGGGTATGGCTACACCTTC.

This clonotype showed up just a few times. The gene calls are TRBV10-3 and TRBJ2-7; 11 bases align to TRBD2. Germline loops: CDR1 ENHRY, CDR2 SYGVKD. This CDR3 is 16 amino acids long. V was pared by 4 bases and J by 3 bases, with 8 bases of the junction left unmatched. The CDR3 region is CAISGSTSGSYYEQYF. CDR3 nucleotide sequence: TGTGCCATCAGTGGGTCAACTAGCGGGAGTTACTACGAGCAGTACTTC.

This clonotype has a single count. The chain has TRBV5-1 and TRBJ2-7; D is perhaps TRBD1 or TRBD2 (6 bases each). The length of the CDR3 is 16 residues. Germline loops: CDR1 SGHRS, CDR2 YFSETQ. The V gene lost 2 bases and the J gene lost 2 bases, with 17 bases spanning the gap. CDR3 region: CASSFPTGANTYEQYF. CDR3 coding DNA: TGCGCCAGCAGCTTTCCGACGGGGGCGAATACCTACGAGCAGTACTTC.

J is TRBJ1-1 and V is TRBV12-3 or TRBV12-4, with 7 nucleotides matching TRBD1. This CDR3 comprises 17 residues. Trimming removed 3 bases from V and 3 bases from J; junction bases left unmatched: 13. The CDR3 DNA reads TGTGCCAGCAGTTTCAAGGACAGGCCTAAAGGAGACACTGAAGCTTTCTTT. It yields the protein CASSFKDRPKGDTEAFF.

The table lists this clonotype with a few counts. The CDR3 coding sequence is TGTGCCAGCAGCTCGGGCGGGATCTACAATGAGCAGTTCTTC. The encoded protein is CASSSGGIYNEQFF. This chain uses TRBV11-1 with TRBJ2-1, with a tentative D call TRBD2 (6 bases). The CDR3 is 14 amino acids. Germline loops: CDR1 SGHAT, CDR2 FQDESV (reference sequence). Trimming removed 4 bases from V and 3 bases from J, with 10 bases in between.

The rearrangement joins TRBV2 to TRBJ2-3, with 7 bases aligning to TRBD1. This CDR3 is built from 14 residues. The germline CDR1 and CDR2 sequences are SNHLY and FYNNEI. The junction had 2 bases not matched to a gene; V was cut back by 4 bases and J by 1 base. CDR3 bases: TGTGCCAGCAGTGGACAGGGCGGCACAGATACGCAGTATTTT. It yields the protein CASSGQGGTDTQYF.

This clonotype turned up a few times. CDR3 region: CASSRWGDFKEAFF. The CDR3 nucleotides read TGCGCCAGCAGCCGGTGGGGGGACTTTAAGGAAGCTTTCTTT. The genes are TRBV5-1 and TRBJ1-1; D may be TRBD1 (5 bases). The CDR3 loop spans 14 amino acids. Trimming cost V 4 bases and J 8 bases, with 18 bases left between them. CDR1 is SGHRS, CDR2 YFSETQ, per germline.

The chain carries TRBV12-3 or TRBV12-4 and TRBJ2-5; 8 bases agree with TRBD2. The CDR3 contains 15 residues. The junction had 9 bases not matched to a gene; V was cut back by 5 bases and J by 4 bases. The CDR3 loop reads CASSPGGGRSETQYF. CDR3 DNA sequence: TGTGCCAGCAGTCCAGGTGGCGGGAGGTCAGAGACCCAGTACTTC.

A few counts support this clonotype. The CDR3 reads CAISGLDMGANVLTF. The CDR3 DNA sequence: TGTGCCATCAGTGGTTTGGATATGGGGGCCAACGTCCTGACTTTC. The V call is TRBV10-3, the J call TRBJ2-6, with D unresolved. In germline, CDR1 is ENHRY, CDR2 SYGVKD. The CDR3 runs 15 residues. Trimming pared 4 bases from V and 4 bases from J, leaving 11 bases between.

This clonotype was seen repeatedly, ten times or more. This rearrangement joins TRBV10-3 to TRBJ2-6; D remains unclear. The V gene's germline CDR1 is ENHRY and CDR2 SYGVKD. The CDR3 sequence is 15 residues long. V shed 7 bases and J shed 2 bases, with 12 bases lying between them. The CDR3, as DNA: TGTGCCATCACCCGTTCGGAAACTGGGGCCAACGTCCTGACTTTC. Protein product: CAITRSETGANVLTF.

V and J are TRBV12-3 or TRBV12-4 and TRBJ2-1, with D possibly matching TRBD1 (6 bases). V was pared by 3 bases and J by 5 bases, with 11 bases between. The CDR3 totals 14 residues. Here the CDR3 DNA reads TGTGCCAGCAGTTTCCTAGGGGGAGACAATGAGCAGTTCTTC. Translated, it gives CASSFLGGDNEQFF.

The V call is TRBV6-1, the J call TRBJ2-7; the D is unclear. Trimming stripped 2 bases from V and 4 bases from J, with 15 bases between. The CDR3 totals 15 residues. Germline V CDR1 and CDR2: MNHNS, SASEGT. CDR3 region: CASSEIGPLQYEQYF. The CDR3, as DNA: TGTGCCAGCAGTGAAATCGGGCCGTTACAATACGAGCAGTACTTC.

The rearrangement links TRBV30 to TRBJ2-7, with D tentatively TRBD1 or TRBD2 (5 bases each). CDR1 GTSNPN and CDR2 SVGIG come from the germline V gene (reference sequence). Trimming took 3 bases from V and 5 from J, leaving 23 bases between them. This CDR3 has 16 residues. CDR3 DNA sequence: TGTGCCTGGAGCGCGAGGGACCGCTATGGGAGCCACGAGCAGTACTTC. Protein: CAWSARDRYGSHEQYF.

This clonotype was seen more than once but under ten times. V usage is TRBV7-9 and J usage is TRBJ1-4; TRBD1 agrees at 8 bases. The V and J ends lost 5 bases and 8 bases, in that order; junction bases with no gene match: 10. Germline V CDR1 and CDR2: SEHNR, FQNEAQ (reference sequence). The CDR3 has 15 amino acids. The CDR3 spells CASSNWTGKTEKLFF. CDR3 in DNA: TGTGCCAGCAGCAACTGGACAGGGAAGACGGAAAAACTGTTTTTT.

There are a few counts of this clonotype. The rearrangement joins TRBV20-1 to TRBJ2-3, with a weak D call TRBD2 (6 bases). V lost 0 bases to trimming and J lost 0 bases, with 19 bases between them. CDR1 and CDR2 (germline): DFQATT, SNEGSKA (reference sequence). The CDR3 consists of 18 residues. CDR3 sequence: CSARDDPFGRMSTDTQYF. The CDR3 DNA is TGCAGTGCTAGAGACGATCCTTTTGGGAGGATGAGCACAGATACGCAGTATTTT.

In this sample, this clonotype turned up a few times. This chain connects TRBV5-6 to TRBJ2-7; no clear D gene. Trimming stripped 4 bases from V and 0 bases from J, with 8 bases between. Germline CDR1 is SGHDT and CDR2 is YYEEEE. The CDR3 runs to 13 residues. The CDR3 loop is CASSGGFSYEQYF. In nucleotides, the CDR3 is TGTGCCAGCAGCGGTGGGTTCTCCTACGAGCAGTACTTC.

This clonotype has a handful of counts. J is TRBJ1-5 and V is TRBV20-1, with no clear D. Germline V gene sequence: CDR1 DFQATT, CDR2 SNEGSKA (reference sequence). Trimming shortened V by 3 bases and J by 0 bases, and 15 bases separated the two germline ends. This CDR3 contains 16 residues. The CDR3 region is CSASLAGEPSNQPQHF. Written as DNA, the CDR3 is TGCAGTGCTAGTCTGGCAGGCGAACCTAGCAATCAGCCCCAGCATTTT.

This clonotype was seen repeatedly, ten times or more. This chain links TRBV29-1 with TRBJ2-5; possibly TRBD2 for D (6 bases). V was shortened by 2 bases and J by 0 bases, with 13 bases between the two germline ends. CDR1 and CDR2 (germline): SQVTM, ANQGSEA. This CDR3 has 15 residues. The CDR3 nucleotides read TGCAGCGTTGAACGGGGGTGGGGGTACCAAGAGACCCAGTACTTC. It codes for CSVERGWGYQETQYF.

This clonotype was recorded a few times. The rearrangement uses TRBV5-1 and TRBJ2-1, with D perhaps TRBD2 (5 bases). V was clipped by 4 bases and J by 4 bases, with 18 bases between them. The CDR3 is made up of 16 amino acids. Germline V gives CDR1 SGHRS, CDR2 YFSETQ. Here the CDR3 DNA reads TGCGCCAGCAGCCCAGGTGGGGTAGCGCGATACAATGAGCAGTTCTTC. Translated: CASSPGGVARYNEQFF.

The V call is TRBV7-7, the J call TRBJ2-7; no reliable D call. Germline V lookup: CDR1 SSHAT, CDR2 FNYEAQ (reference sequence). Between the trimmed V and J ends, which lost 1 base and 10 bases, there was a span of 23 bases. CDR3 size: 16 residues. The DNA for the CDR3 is TGTGCCAGCAGCTTAGACTATCGGGTACCCCCAGTAGCCCAGTACTTC. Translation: CASSLDYRVPPVAQYF.

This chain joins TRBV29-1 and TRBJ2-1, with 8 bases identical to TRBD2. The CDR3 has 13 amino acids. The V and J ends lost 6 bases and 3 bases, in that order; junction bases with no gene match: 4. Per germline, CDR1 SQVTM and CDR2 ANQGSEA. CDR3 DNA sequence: TGCAGCGTAGCAACTAGCGGCTACAATGAGCAGTTCTTC. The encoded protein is CSVATSGYNEQFF.

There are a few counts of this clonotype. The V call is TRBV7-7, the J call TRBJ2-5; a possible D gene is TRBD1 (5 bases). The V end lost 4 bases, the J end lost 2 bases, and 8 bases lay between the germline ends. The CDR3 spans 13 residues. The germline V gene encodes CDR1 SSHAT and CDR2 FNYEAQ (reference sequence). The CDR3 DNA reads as TGTGCCAGCAGCTCTGACAGACAAGAGACCCAGTACTTC. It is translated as CASSSDRQETQYF.

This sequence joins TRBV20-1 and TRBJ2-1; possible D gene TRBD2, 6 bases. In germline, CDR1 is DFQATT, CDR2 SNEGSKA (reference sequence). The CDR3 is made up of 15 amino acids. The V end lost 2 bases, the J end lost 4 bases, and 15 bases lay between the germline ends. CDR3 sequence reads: CSARWAGSVYNEQFF. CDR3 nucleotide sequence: TGCAGTGCTAGATGGGCGGGATCCGTATACAATGAGCAGTTCTTC.